This T cell receptor beta chain emerged from a study of Ad26.COV2.S vaccination and SARS-CoV-2 variants. Study overall: Recipients of Ad26.COV2.S got it intramuscularly, once or twice 56 days apart.

Sequenced by immunoSEQ multiplex PCR; TCRdb stores in-frame clones only, minus some. The sample includes 300,000 to 400,000 clones, roughly 84% of them seen just once. Documented treatment: over 15 received Ad26.COV2.S at low or high dose, single or two shots; roughly five received placebo; per-sample allocation not given. Specimens were obtained on day 63 following the first vaccine or placebo injection. The TCR originated in a person aged 18-60 years who received the Ad26.COV2.S COVID-19 vaccine or a placebo. This specimen was peripheral blood, taken in a trial of Ad26.COV2.S vaccine versus placebo.

The CDR3 loop is CASSLRGFTGANVLTF. In nucleotides, the CDR3 is TGTGCCAGCAGTTTGCGGGGGTTCACTGGGGCCAACGTCCTGACTTTC. V usage is TRBV28 and J usage is TRBJ2-6; 7 positions match TRBD2. Per germline, CDR1 MDHEN and CDR2 SYDVKM. This CDR3 region has 16 residues. Trimming at V came to 3 bases and at J to 2 bases, leaving 4 bases not matched to a gene.